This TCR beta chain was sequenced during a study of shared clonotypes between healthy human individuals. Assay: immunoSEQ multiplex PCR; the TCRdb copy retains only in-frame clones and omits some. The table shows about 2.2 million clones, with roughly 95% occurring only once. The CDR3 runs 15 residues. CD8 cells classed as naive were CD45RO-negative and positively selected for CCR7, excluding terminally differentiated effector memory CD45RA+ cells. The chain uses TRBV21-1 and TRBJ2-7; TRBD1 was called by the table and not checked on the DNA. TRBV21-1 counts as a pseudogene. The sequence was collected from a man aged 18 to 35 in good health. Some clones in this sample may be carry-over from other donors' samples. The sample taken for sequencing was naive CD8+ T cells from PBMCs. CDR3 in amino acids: CASSTGTGGRYEQYF. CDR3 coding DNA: TGTGCCAGCAGCACAGGGACAGGGGGCAGGTACGAGCAGTACTTC.